The 27 T cell receptor beta chains listed next were all sequenced from one sample in a study of blood T cells in healthy people across ages. Using a J-beta primer mix together with a sample-barcoded 5' primer, a second PCR was run for about 6 to 12 cycles. MiXCR, run by TCRdb on the 5' RACE reads, gives a single entry per CDR3 protein. The sample shows about 770,000 distinct CDR3 sequences, around 45% of them seen only once. Sequencing was carried out using blood. These receptor sequences come from a man aged 55-75 years in good health.

CDR3 amino acids: CASGDSLTVGRETQYF. As DNA, the CDR3 is TGTGCCAGCGGTGACTCCTTGACAGTGGGCAGGGAGACCCAGTACTTC. J is TRBJ2-5 and V is TRBV12-3 or TRBV12-4; D perhaps matches TRBD1 (5 bases). V lost 8 bases, J lost 5 bases, and 24 bases lay in between. There are 16 residues in the CDR3.

Here the CDR3 reads CAGSKALGNQPQHF. The CDR3, as DNA: TGTGCCGGCAGCAAAGCGCTAGGTAATCAGCCCCAGCATTTT. The chain carries TRBV21-1 and TRBJ1-5. TRBV21-1 is a pseudogene. The CDR3 is 14 amino acids.

The rearrangement joins TRBV20-1 to TRBJ2-1, with a tentative D call TRBD1 (5 bases). CDR3 length: 14 amino acids. CDR1 DFQATT and CDR2 SNEGSKA come from the germline V gene (reference sequence). Trimming removed 0 bases at V and 9 bases at J, with 15 bases between. CDR3 nucleotides: TGCAGTGCTAGAGAGTGGGCAGGGATTGGTGAGCAGTTCTTC. Protein product: CSAREWAGIGEQFF.

Remarks on this clonotype: Being one base from a much bigger clone, this may be a read error. This sequence joins TRBV6-6 and TRBJ1-2; tentative D call: TRBD1 (6 bases). V dropped 6 bases and J dropped 3 bases, with 8 bases sitting between them. The CDR3 has 12 residues. Germline values: CDR1 MNHNY, CDR2 SVGAGI (reference sequence). CDR3 sequence reads: CASSTGHYGYTF. CDR3 DNA sequence: TGTGCCAGCAGCACAGGGCACTATGGCTACACCTTC.

V usage is TRBV7-2 and J usage is TRBJ2-4; D unclear. CDR3 size: 15 residues. In germline, CDR1 is SGHTA, CDR2 FQGNSA. Trimming cost V 4 bases and J 5 bases, with 15 bases left between them. The DNA for the CDR3 is TGTGCCAGCAGCTCTCAACCAAGCCCCCAAAACATTCAGTACTTC. This gives the protein CASSSQPSPQNIQYF.

V gene TRBV29-1 combines with J gene TRBJ2-5; 7 bases are shared with TRBD1. The J call may be incorrect, as the DNA end agrees better with TRBJ2-7. The V gene's germline CDR1 is SQVTM and CDR2 ANQGSEA. The CDR3 has 15 amino acids. CDR3: CSPPHVGDRFTEQYF. CDR3 coding DNA: TGCAGCCCCCCCCACGTAGGGGACAGATTTACCGAGCAGTACTTC.

This clonotype was recorded a few times. V and J are TRBV6-5 and TRBJ2-1; maybe TRBD1 (5 bases). The germline V gene has CDR1 MNHEY and CDR2 SVGAGI. V lost 5 bases and J lost 5, with 16 bases in between. CDR3 length equals 15 residues. The DNA of the CDR3 is TGTGCCAGCAGTCCTATTCTCGACAGACACAATGAGCAGTTCTTC. This encodes CASSPILDRHNEQFF.

The chain carries TRBV27 and TRBJ1-1; D not resolved. The germline CDR1 and CDR2 sequences are MNHEY and SMNVEV (reference sequence). The CDR3 consists of 13 residues. Trimming took off 1 base at V and 1 base at J, with 4 bases between the two ends. The CDR3 nucleotides read TGTGCCAGCAGTTTATTTCGGAACACTGAAGCTTTCTTT. It codes for CASSLFRNTEAFF.

This clonotype has only a few counts. This chain uses TRBV6-4 with TRBJ1-4, with no clear D. V was trimmed by 5 bases and J by 0 bases, leaving 10 bases between them. Germline assignment: CDR1 MRHNA and CDR2 SNTAGT. This CDR3 is built from 15 residues. The DNA of the CDR3 is TGTGCCAGCAGTAAGCTGAAGGCAACTAATGAAAAACTGTTTTTT. This codes for CASSKLKATNEKLFF.

The chain has TRBV12-3 or TRBV12-4 and TRBJ1-2, with TRBD1 as a possible D gene (5 bases). Trimming cost V 6 bases and J 7 bases, with 18 bases left between them. This CDR3 is 14 amino acids long. The CDR3 sequence is CASSATGTETGYTF. The CDR3 nucleotides are TGTGCCAGCAGCGCGACCGGGACGGAGACTGGCTACACCTTC.

This clonotype was counted between two and nine times. The chain is built from TRBV7-9 and TRBJ2-4; D ambiguous. This CDR3 is 12 amino acids long. Trimming left V 3 bases short and J 13 bases short, with 13 bases between. Germline-derived CDR1 and CDR2 are SEHNR and FQNEAQ (reference sequence). The CDR3 DNA reads TGTGCCAGCAGCTTGAATTCCGTTTGGCAGTACTTC. Residues: CASSLNSVWQYF.

The rearrangement joins TRBV6-5 to TRBJ2-7, with D hard to call. Trimming left V 0 bases short and J 3 bases short, with 6 bases between. This CDR3 comprises 13 residues. In germline, CDR1 is MNHEY, CDR2 SVGAGI. DNA of the CDR3: TGTGCCAGCAGTTACTCGAAGGGCTACGAGCAGTACTTC. Its translation is CASSYSKGYEQYF.

The chain is built from TRBV4-3 and TRBJ2-7; D is perhaps TRBD2 (6 bases). Germline values: CDR1 LGHNA, CDR2 YSLEER. V was pared by 5 bases and J by 3 bases, with 14 bases between. The CDR3 is made up of 14 amino acids. The CDR3 loop reads CASSVCRGNYEQYF. DNA for the CDR3: TGCGCCAGCAGCGTCTGCCGGGGGAACTACGAGCAGTACTTC.

This clonotype was seen more than once but under ten times. The rearrangement links TRBV6-5 to TRBJ2-5; no clear D gene. The CDR3 has 13 amino acids. Per the germline V gene, CDR1 is MNHEY and CDR2 is SVGAGI. Trimming pared 6 bases from V and 3 bases from J, leaving 11 bases between. CDR3: CASSLGYEETQYF. CDR3 bases: TGTGCCAGCAGCTTAGGGTATGAAGAGACCCAGTACTTC.

This rearrangement joins TRBV20-1 to TRBJ2-7; 9 bases align to TRBD1. The CDR3 sequence is 15 residues long. V trimming: 4 bases; J trimming: 4 bases; junction bases outside the gene matches: 11. From germline, CDR1 is DFQATT and CDR2 SNEGSKA (reference sequence). CDR3 bases: TGCAGTGCTAAGAGTTGGGACAGGGATATTTACGAGCAGTACTTC. Protein: CSAKSWDRDIYEQYF.

Ten or more counts support this clonotype. It may be a read error: a sequence one base away is much more abundant. The V gene is TRBV20-1, the J gene TRBJ1-2; TRBD1 might be the D (6 bases). Germline CDR1 reads DFQATT; CDR2 reads SNEGSKA (reference sequence). The CDR3 covers 13 residues. V lost 5 bases and J lost 4, with 14 bases in between. CDR3 bases: TGCAGTGCTGCCCCACAGGGCCCCTATGGCTACACCTTC. Protein sequence: CSAAPQGPYGYTF.

This clonotype has just a few counts. This chain links TRBV6-2 or TRBV6-3 with TRBJ1-5; the D gene is possibly TRBD1 (5 bases). Trimming cost V 7 bases and J 7 bases, with 17 bases left between them. The CDR3 sequence is 14 residues long. The V gene's germline CDR1 is MNHEY and CDR2 SVGEGT. As DNA, the CDR3 is TGTGCCAGCACTCCGCCAGGGTTTCGACAGCCCCAGCATTTT. Translation: CASTPPGFRQPQHF.

The gene calls are TRBV10-2 and TRBJ1-1; 7 bases are shared with TRBD1. The CDR3 consists of 16 residues. V shed 0 bases, J shed 5 bases, and the junction held 9 bases outside the gene matches. Germline V gives CDR1 WSHSY, CDR2 SAAADI. The CDR3 DNA reads as TGCGCCAGCAGTGAGTCGATAGCCAGGGGGGGAACTGAAGCTTTCTTT. It is translated as CASSESIARGGTEAFF.

The chain carries TRBV12-3 or TRBV12-4 and TRBJ1-5; 8 bases match TRBD1. V lost 5 bases to trimming and J lost 6 bases; unmatched junction nucleotides: 12. This CDR3 spans 16 amino acids. CDR3 loop: CASSETQGAPGQPQHF. The CDR3, as DNA: TGTGCCAGCAGTGAAACCCAGGGGGCGCCTGGTCAGCCCCAGCATTTT.

The chain recombines TRBV5-6 with TRBJ2-4; D may be TRBD1 (6 bases). V was clipped by 4 bases and J by 5 bases, with 16 bases between them. The CDR3 runs 15 residues. Germline CDR1 and CDR2: SGHDT and YYEEEE. CDR3 region: CASSPVGARENIQYF. The CDR3 region has the DNA TGTGCCAGCAGCCCGGTGGGGGCCAGGGAAAACATTCAGTACTTC.

This clonotype has only a few counts. The V gene is TRBV7-3, the J gene TRBJ2-4; the match to TRBD1 covers 7 bases. The J call may be incorrect, as the DNA end agrees better with TRBJ2-7. In germline, CDR1 is SGHTA, CDR2 FQGTGA. This CDR3 has 13 residues. The DNA of the CDR3 is TGTGCCAGCAGCTTATACAGGGGCTACGAGCAGTACTTC. Protein product: CASSLYRGYEQYF.

The rearrangement uses TRBV2 and TRBJ1-6; TRBD1 is a possible D gene (5 bases). V was trimmed by 4 bases and J by 9 bases, leaving 7 bases between them. The CDR3 extends over 12 amino acids. Germline V gives CDR1 SNHLY, CDR2 FYNNEI. CDR3 sequence (DNA): TGTGCCAGCAGTGGTAGGGGTTCACCCCTCCACTTT. This gives the protein CASSGRGSPLHF.

The V call is TRBV9, the J call TRBJ2-1, with a tentative D call TRBD2 (5 bases). Germline loops: CDR1 SGDLS, CDR2 YYNGEE. V was trimmed by 6 bases and J by 5 bases, leaving 21 bases between them. This CDR3 spans 16 amino acids. The CDR3 sequence is CASTTRGRRRNNEQFF. The CDR3 region has the DNA TGTGCCAGCACCACCCGTGGGCGGAGGCGAAACAATGAGCAGTTCTTC.

The genes are TRBV7-6 and TRBJ2-7; no clear D gene. The CDR3 length is 14 residues. V was cut by 5 bases and J by 2 bases, with 13 bases left in between. Germline V gene sequence: CDR1 SGHVS, CDR2 FNYEAQ. This chain's CDR3 is CASSHTTQTYEQYF. CDR3 DNA: TGTGCCAGCAGCCACACGACACAGACCTACGAGCAGTACTTC. The whole variable domain, remainder taken from reference TRBV7-6 and TRBJ2-7, is GAGVSQSPRYKVTKRGQDVALRCDPISGHVSLYWYRQALGQGPEFLTYFNYEAQQDKSGLPNDRFSAERPEGSISTLTIQRTEQRDSAMYRCASSHTTQTYEQYFGPGTRLTVT.

The chain combines TRBV30 with TRBJ2-3; D is undetermined. V was trimmed by 4 bases and J by 0 bases, leaving 2 bases between them. From germline, CDR1 is GTSNPN and CDR2 SVGIG (reference sequence). The CDR3 spans 11 residues. The CDR3: CAWTSTDTQYF. CDR3 coding DNA: TGTGCCTGGACTAGCACAGATACGCAGTATTTT.

This clonotype was seen a few times. CDR3 loop: CASRQGTIYNEQFF. CDR3 in DNA: TGTGCCAGCCGCCAAGGGACGATCTACAATGAGCAGTTCTTC. The chain recombines TRBV6-1 with TRBJ2-1, with D perhaps being TRBD1 or TRBD2 (5 bases each). Germline V gene data show CDR1 as MNHNS and CDR2 as SASEGT. This CDR3 comprises 14 residues. Trimming cost V 8 bases and J 3 bases, with 14 bases left between them.

The V and J genes are TRBV7-2 and TRBJ2-3, with 7 nucleotides matching TRBD1. Germline values: CDR1 SGHTA, CDR2 FQGNSA. The CDR3 runs 15 residues. V gave up 5 bases and J gave up 2 bases; unmatched junction bases: 7. The CDR3 DNA follows: TGTGCCAGCAGCACACAGGGGTTGGTCACAGATACGCAGTATTTT. Its translation is CASSTQGLVTDTQYF.